This T cell receptor (beta chain) stems from a study of blood T cell repertoires in COVID-19. The assay was immunoSEQ multiplex PCR, and TCRdb's table has in-frame clones only and misses some. In the table there are about 87,000 clones, roughly 84% of which are singletons. The material sequenced was peripheral blood. This TCR came from a woman older than 75 with COVID-19, enrolled during active disease.

The CDR3 is CASSPMGGGSSYEQYF. The CDR3 bases are TGTGCCAGCTCCCCCATGGGGGGAGGGTCCTCCTACGAGCAGTACTTC. The rearrangement uses TRBV18 and TRBJ2-7; 7 bases map to TRBD2. V was clipped by 6 bases and J by 0 bases; unmatched bases: 11. Per the germline V gene, CDR1 is KGHSH and CDR2 is LQKENI. The CDR3 totals 16 residues.